This entry is about one TCR beta chain. Via MiXCR, TCRdb re-called the RT-PCR reads, giving one row per CDR3 protein. The sample has about a million distinct CDR3 sequences, roughly 18% seen once. The sample comes from a study of patients and donors after allogeneic stem cell transplantation. Trimming removed 3 bases from V and 3 bases from J, with 14 bases in between. From germline, CDR1 is SGHRS and CDR2 YFSETQ. The CDR3 spans 15 residues. The chain is built from TRBV5-1 and TRBJ2-3; a weak D match, TRBD2 (6 bases). Sequencing was done on a sample of blood, either unsorted or a sorted T cell fraction (not recorded which). The TCR was taken from a human donor who was either an allogeneic HSCT recipient or a stem cell or donor lymphocyte infusion donor (not recorded which). It is not recorded whose cells these are; they may come from a transplant donor. The CDR3 loop is CASSWSGGLTDTQYF. The CDR3 bases are TGCGCCAGCAGCTGGTCCGGGGGTTTAACAGATACGCAGTATTTT. The whole variable domain, filled in from reference TRBV5-1 and TRBJ2-3, reads KAGVTQTPRYLIKTRGQQVTLSCSPISGHRSVSWYQQTPGQGLQFLFEYFSETQRNKGNFPGRFSGRQFSNSRSEMNVSTLELGDSALYLCASSWSGGLTDTQYFGPGTRLTVL.